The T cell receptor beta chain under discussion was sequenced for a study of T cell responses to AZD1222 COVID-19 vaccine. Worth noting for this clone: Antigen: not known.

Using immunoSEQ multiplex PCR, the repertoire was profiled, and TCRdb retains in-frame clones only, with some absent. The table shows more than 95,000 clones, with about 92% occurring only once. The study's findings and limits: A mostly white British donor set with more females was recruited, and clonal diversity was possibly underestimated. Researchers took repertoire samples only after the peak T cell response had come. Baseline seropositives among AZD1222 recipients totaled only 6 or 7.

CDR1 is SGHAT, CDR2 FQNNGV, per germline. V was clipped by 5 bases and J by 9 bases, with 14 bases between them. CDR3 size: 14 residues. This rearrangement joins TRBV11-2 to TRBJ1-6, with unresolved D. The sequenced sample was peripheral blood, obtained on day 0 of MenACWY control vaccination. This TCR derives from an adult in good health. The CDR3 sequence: CASSLSDGTSPLHF. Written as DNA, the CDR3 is TGTGCCAGCAGCCTCTCGGACGGTACTTCACCCCTCCACTTT.